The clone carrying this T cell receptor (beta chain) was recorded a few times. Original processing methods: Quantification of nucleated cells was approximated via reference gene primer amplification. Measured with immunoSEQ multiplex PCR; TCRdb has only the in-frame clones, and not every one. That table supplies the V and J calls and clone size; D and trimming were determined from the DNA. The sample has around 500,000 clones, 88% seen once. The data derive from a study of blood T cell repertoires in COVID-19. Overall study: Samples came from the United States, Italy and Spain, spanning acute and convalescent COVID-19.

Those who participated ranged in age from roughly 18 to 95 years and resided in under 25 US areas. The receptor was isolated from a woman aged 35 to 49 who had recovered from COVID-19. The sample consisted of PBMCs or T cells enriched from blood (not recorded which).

CDR3 amino acids: CASSSQRGTGGVRGYTF. Here the CDR3 DNA reads TGTGCCAGCAGCTCCCAAAGGGGGACAGGGGGCGTTAGGGGCTACACCTTC. The rearrangement uses TRBV9 and TRBJ1-2; 12 bases are shared with TRBD1. The CDR3 consists of 17 residues. J was trimmed by 8 bases and V by 4 bases; bases with no gene match: 15. Germline V gene data show CDR1 as SGDLS and CDR2 as YYNGEE.